This T cell receptor beta chain was sequenced in a study of vaccination and CD4 T cells after COVID-19. Sequencing of cultured CD4+ T cell DNA used the Oncomine TCR Beta short-read assay. Once CD4+ T cells had been cultured, genomic DNA was extracted from them. MiXCR was run by TCRdb on the PCR reads, yielding one entry per CDR3 protein. Of some 9,000 distinct CDR3 sequences in the sample, approximately 67% are singletons; the top ten hold around 10%. This clonotype was observed a few times. Its antigen is unknown. Documented treatment: approximately 11-day PBMC culture with coronavirus spike peptide pools or control peptides (ViraFEST assay). ViraFEST used peptide pools to expand antigen-specific T cells before TCR sequencing. The germline gives CDR1 DFQATT, CDR2 SNEGSKA (reference sequence). The V gene lost 2 bases and the J gene lost 5 bases, with 9 bases spanning the gap. This CDR3 is 12 amino acids long.

The sequences come from CD4+ T cells from blood, cultured in vitro, collected before SARS-CoV-2 vaccination. This clonotype was obtained from a human donor who had recovered from COVID-19. This rearrangement joins TRBV20-1 to TRBJ2-5, with a possible D match to TRBD2 (5 bases). CDR3 protein: CSARPGVETQYF. The CDR3 DNA is TGCAGTGCTAGACCCGGGGTGGAGACCCAGTACTTC.